Each of the 14 T cell receptor beta chains below was sequenced from the same sample in a study of CD8+ T cells in alopecia areata. Documented treatment: oral pan-JAK inhibitor, 5-10 mg twice daily. Extracted RNA was reverse transcribed, and the resulting cDNA served as sequencing template. Generated by immunoSEQ multiplex PCR, the TCRdb table keeps only in-frame clones and is missing some. The sample records about 160,000 clones, approximately 65% being singletons. Sample: CD4+ T cells sorted from blood, taken at week 4, from a patient treated with tofacitinib. These receptor sequences come from a human donor with alopecia areata.

This chain uses TRBV20-1 with TRBJ2-3, with D tentatively TRBD1 or TRBD2 (5 bases each). The germline V and J ends were trimmed by 4 bases and 8 bases, with 10 bases remaining between them. Germline CDR1 DFQATT, CDR2 SNEGSKA (reference sequence). This CDR3 contains 11 residues. In DNA, the CDR3 is TGCAGTGCTAAAAACGGGGCTACGCAGTATTTT. The encoded protein is CSAKNGATQYF.

The V and J genes are TRBV7-2 and TRBJ2-5, with D uncertain. Trimming removed 5 bases at V and 7 bases at J, with 11 bases between. The CDR3 totals 12 residues. CDR1 and CDR2 from the germline V gene are SGHTA and FQGNSA. The CDR3 loop reads CASSLNTGTQYF. CDR3 in DNA: TGTGCCAGCAGCCTAAATACGGGGACCCAGTACTTC.

The chain recombines TRBV23-1 with TRBJ1-5; no reliable D call. TRBV23-1 falls under the ORF class, with uncertain function. The V and J ends lost 3 bases and 1 base respectively, with 13 bases between them. The CDR3 spans 16 residues. CDR3 amino acids: CASSHPHGRSNQPQHF. The DNA of the CDR3 is TGCGCCAGCAGTCACCCACACGGACGGAGCAATCAGCCCCAGCATTTT.

This clone was seen a single time. This sequence joins TRBV5-1 and TRBJ2-7, with D uncertain. CDR3 length: 11 amino acids. Germline V gives CDR1 SGHRS, CDR2 YFSETQ. The V end was cut by 3 bases, the J end by 6 bases, with 7 bases between. The CDR3: CASSYQAEQYF. The CDR3 bases are TGCGCCAGCAGCTACCAGGCCGAGCAGTACTTC.

The CDR3 region has the DNA TGTGCCAGCAGCATCCTAGACCTCTACGAGCAGTACTTC. It encodes CASSILDLYEQYF. The J gene is TRBJ2-7, the V gene TRBV11-2; D is undetermined. V dropped 5 bases and J dropped 3 bases, with 11 bases sitting between them. Germline V gives CDR1 SGHAT, CDR2 FQNNGV. This CDR3 has 13 residues.

The chain joins TRBV5-5 to TRBJ2-5; D is perhaps TRBD2 (6 bases). Trimming shortened V by 2 bases and J by 5 bases, and 13 bases separated the two germline ends. This CDR3 is built from 14 residues. CDR1 is SGHKS, CDR2 YYEKEE, per germline (reference sequence). The CDR3 DNA sequence: TGTGCCAGCAGCTTTGGGCTAGCGATGGAGACCCAGTACTTC. As protein: CASSFGLAMETQYF.

This sequence joins TRBV7-3 and TRBJ2-2; 11 positions match TRBD1. This CDR3 region has 13 residues. CDR1 is SGHTA, CDR2 FQGTGA, per germline. The V and J ends lost 10 bases and 4 bases, in that order; junction bases with no gene match: 2. The DNA of the CDR3 is TGTGCCACCGGGACAGGGGGCACCGGGGAGCTGTTTTTT. It specifies CATGTGGTGELFF.

The chain uses TRBV15 and TRBJ1-4, with TRBD1 matching over 7 bases. V was pared by 4 bases and J by 12 bases, with 5 bases of the junction left unmatched. The germline gives CDR1 LNHNV, CDR2 YYDKDF (reference sequence). CDR3 length: 12 residues. CDR3 protein: CATSTRQGELFF. Written as DNA, the CDR3 is TGTGCCACCAGCACCCGACAGGGAGAACTGTTTTTT.

Remarks on this clone: The same CDR3 also results from other DNA sequences found in this sample. The V gene is TRBV30, the J gene TRBJ1-1; D remains ambiguous. V was cut by 0 bases and J by 4 bases, with 9 bases left in between. Looked up from germline, CDR1 is GTSNPN and CDR2 is SVGIG (reference sequence). CDR3 length equals 13 residues. The CDR3 loop reads CAWSVQGSTEAFF. In DNA form, the CDR3 reads TGTGCCTGGAGTGTACAAGGGAGCACTGAAGCTTTCTTT.

The chain has TRBV5-1 and TRBJ2-1, with 10 bases matching TRBD2. This CDR3 region has 14 residues. Germline trimming cut 5 bases from V and 7 bases from J; bases unmatched to any gene: 6. Germline V lookup: CDR1 SGHRS, CDR2 YFSETQ. As DNA, the CDR3 is TGCGCCAGCAGTTCTAGCGGGGGAATGAATGAGCAGTTCTTC. Amino acids: CASSSSGGMNEQFF.

This clone was observed a handful of times. This rearrangement joins TRBV30 to TRBJ2-4; the match to TRBD1 covers 7 bases. V was clipped by 0 bases and J by 8 bases; unmatched bases: 10. Per germline, CDR1 GTSNPN and CDR2 SVGIG (reference sequence). The CDR3 runs 15 residues. The CDR3 nucleotides are TGTGCCTGGAGTGTTTCACAGGGGAGAAGATACATTCAGTACTTC. Translation gives CAWSVSQGRRYIQYF.

The CDR3 nucleotides read TGCGCCAGCAGCCAAGATAAGGGGGCGCGGGGCTACACCTTC. This encodes CASSQDKGARGYTF. The chain joins TRBV4-3 to TRBJ1-2; TRBD1 matches at 7 bases. Germline CDR1 is LGHNA and CDR2 is YSLEER. The CDR3 totals 14 residues. V shed 0 bases and J 8 bases; nucleotides not matched to a gene: 6.

This clone was seen ten or more times. The rearrangement links TRBV21-1 to TRBJ1-1; the table's D call, TRBD1, was not checked against the DNA. TRBV21-1 is assigned pseudogene status. CDR3 size: 14 residues. Here the CDR3 DNA reads TGTGCCAGCAGCAAAGGTCAGGAGAACACTGAAGCTTTCTTT. It encodes CASSKGQENTEAFF.

The chain combines TRBV30 with TRBJ2-7, with D possibly being TRBD1 or TRBD2 (5 bases each). Germline-derived CDR1 and CDR2 are GTSNPN and SVGIG (reference sequence). The CDR3 spans 12 residues. V gave up 2 bases and J gave up 6 bases, with 11 bases separating them. As DNA, the CDR3 is TGTGCCTGGAGTAGAGGGGACGGCGAGCAGTACTTC. Translating gives CAWSRGDGEQYF.